The 29 T cell receptor beta chains in this list originate from one sample, sequenced in a study of human T cells and chemical hapten exposure. One entry per CDR3 protein results from TCRdb running MiXCR on the RACE reads. The table shows about 160,000 distinct CDR3 sequences, with 25% to 35% occurring only once. Time point given: patch test 3, about 24 weeks after DPC sensitization. The treatment denotes: therapeutic diphenylcyclopropenone sensitization with weekly scalp DPC. The sequencing here drew on whole blood, taken in connection with sensitization to the hapten diphenylcyclopropenone (DPC). Receptor source: a young woman with alopecia areata. Some clones in this sample may be carry-over from other donors' samples.

Details on this clonotype: At one of its ends the junction is not consistent with the germline gene, which may arise from a read error. The chain joins TRBV4-1 to TRBJ2-7, with D possibly TRBD2 on 5 matching bases. Germline V gene lookup returns CDR1 MGHRA and CDR2 YSYEKL. CDR3 length: 12 residues. CDR3 DNA: TGCGCCAGCAGCCAAGATACTCGGGGAACGGTCTTC. Protein product: CASSQDTRGTVF.

The V gene is TRBV4-3, the J gene TRBJ2-3, with D perhaps matching TRBD1 or TRBD2 (6 bases each). The V end lost 0 bases, the J end lost 4 bases, and 14 bases lay between the germline ends. Per germline, CDR1 LGHNA and CDR2 YSLEER. This CDR3 contains 16 residues. The CDR3 loop is CASSQDPSGAPDTQYF. The CDR3 DNA sequence: TGCGCCAGCAGCCAAGACCCTTCGGGGGCCCCAGATACGCAGTATTTT.

The sample holds a few counts of this clonotype. The V call is TRBV27, the J call TRBJ2-1; maybe TRBD2 (6 bases). Germline CDR1 MNHEY, CDR2 SMNVEV (reference sequence). CDR3 length: 16 amino acids. With 5 bases removed from V and 10 bases from J, the gap between germline ends came to 24 bases. CDR3 sequence reads: CASSPVGLRYDFEQFF. CDR3 nucleotides: TGTGCCAGCAGTCCCGTAGGACTACGGTATGATTTCGAGCAGTTCTTC.

The chain links TRBV29-1 to TRBJ2-3; TRBD2 might be the D (5 bases). The CDR3 is 13 residues long. V dropped 4 bases and J dropped 5 bases, with 13 bases sitting between them. Germline values: CDR1 SQVTM, CDR2 ANQGSEA. CDR3 loop: CSVGASRGDTQYF. The CDR3 DNA is TGCAGCGTTGGGGCATCTCGGGGAGATACGCAGTATTTT.

This clonotype was seen a few times. The chain has TRBV2 and TRBJ2-1, with no clear D. The CDR3 sequence is 16 residues long. The V end was cut by 1 base, the J end by 0 bases, with 10 bases between. Germline CDR1 reads SNHLY; CDR2 reads FYNNEI. CDR3 coding DNA: TGTGCCAGCAGTGAAGTGAAGATGAGCTCCTACAATGAGCAGTTCTTC. Amino acids: CASSEVKMSSYNEQFF.

This rearrangement joins TRBV12-3 or TRBV12-4 to TRBJ1-1; D not certain. The CDR3 is 14 residues long. V was pared by 5 bases and J by 1 base, with 11 bases between. The CDR3 reads CASSPRSSNTEAFF. Here the CDR3 DNA reads TGTGCCAGCAGTCCCAGATCCTCGAACACTGAAGCTTTCTTT.

The count of this clonotype is one. The chain employs TRBV7-2 and TRBJ2-7; the D is unclear. Germline V lookup: CDR1 SGHTA, CDR2 FQGNSA. V lost 5 bases, J lost 2 bases, and 13 bases lay in between. CDR3 size: 14 residues. The CDR3 DNA sequence: TGTGCCAGCAGCGGTCGGATGCCCACCTACGAGCAGTACTTC. Translating it yields CASSGRMPTYEQYF.

This sequence joins TRBV27 and TRBJ2-7, with D perhaps TRBD2 (6 bases). Trimming left V 2 bases short and J 2 bases short, with 10 bases between. The V gene's germline CDR1 is MNHEY and CDR2 SMNVEV (reference sequence). The CDR3 loop spans 14 amino acids. The CDR3 spells CASSLNRRAYEQYF. CDR3 sequence (DNA): TGTGCCAGCAGTTTAAATAGGAGGGCCTACGAGCAGTACTTC.

The genes are TRBV12-3 or TRBV12-4 and TRBJ2-2; no firm D call. This CDR3 is built from 13 residues. V was trimmed by 7 bases and J by 2 bases, leaving 8 bases between them. The CDR3 coding sequence is TGTGCCAGCACCCCGAGTAACACCGGGGAGCTGTTTTTT. Its protein product is CASTPSNTGELFF.

This clonotype was detected only a few times. This sequence joins TRBV27 and TRBJ2-1, with a tentative D call TRBD1 (6 bases). V lost 2 bases and J 9 bases, leaving 8 bases between the germline ends. CDR3 length: 12 amino acids. Germline V gene data show CDR1 as MNHEY and CDR2 as SMNVEV (reference sequence). CDR3 DNA: TGTGCCAGCAGTTTAGTAGGGGGTGAGCAGTTCTTC. Translation: CASSLVGGEQFF.

J is TRBJ2-7 and V is TRBV20-1, with D perhaps matching TRBD1 (6 bases). Trimming shortened V by 2 bases and J by 2 bases, and 16 bases separated the two germline ends. The CDR3 totals 15 residues. From germline, CDR1 is DFQATT and CDR2 SNEGSKA (reference sequence). The CDR3 DNA reads as TGCAGTGCTAGACCCTACGACAGGAATGCCTACGAGCAGTACTTC. Protein product: CSARPYDRNAYEQYF.

The chain joins TRBV7-2 to TRBJ1-1; tentatively, D is TRBD1 (5 bases). This CDR3 spans 15 amino acids. The ends were cut back, 2 bases at V and 0 bases at J, with 10 bases in the middle. CDR1 is SGHTA and CDR2 is FQGNSA in the germline V gene. The CDR3 protein is CASSLQWGMNTEAFF. The CDR3 DNA follows: TGTGCCAGCAGCTTACAATGGGGGATGAACACTGAAGCTTTCTTT.

CDR3 in DNA: TGTGCCAGCAGCTCATGGGGGGTGAACACTGAAGCTTTCTTT. Translating it yields CASSSWGVNTEAFF. The chain joins TRBV7-2 to TRBJ1-1; D might be TRBD1 (5 bases). This CDR3 is built from 14 residues. The germline CDR1 and CDR2 sequences are SGHTA and FQGNSA. V gave up 4 bases and J gave up 0 bases, with 9 bases separating them.

This clonotype was counted at least ten times. Written as DNA, the CDR3 is TGTGCCAGCAGTTACTCTGGAGGAGGGGGCAAGAACACTGAAGCTTTCTTT. Translating it yields CASSYSGGGGKNTEAFF. J is TRBJ1-1 and V is TRBV6-5; the match to TRBD1 covers 7 bases. The CDR3 covers 17 residues. Unmatched junction bases numbered 8, after V lost 0 bases and J lost 1 base. Germline V CDR1 and CDR2: MNHEY, SVGAGI.

The chain has TRBV6-2 or TRBV6-3 and TRBJ1-5; D ambiguous. With 2 bases removed from V and 3 bases from J, the gap between germline ends came to 11 bases. The CDR3 loop spans 15 amino acids. Per germline, CDR1 MNHEY and CDR2 SVGEGT. The CDR3 DNA follows: TGTGCCAGCAGTTACGGATCTAGCCCCAATCAGCCCCAGCATTTT. Amino acid sequence: CASSYGSSPNQPQHF.

The chain couples TRBV9 to TRBJ1-1, with a tentative D call TRBD1 (6 bases). Germline V CDR1 and CDR2: SGDLS, YYNGEE. V lost 0 bases and J lost 7, with 16 bases in between. CDR3 length: 15 amino acids. The CDR3 coding sequence is TGTGCCAGCAGCGTAGCTGGGAGGCAGGGGAATGAAGCTTTCTTT. This codes for CASSVAGRQGNEAFF.

This sequence joins TRBV7-2 and TRBJ1-1, with D unresolved. Germline values: CDR1 SGHTA, CDR2 FQGNSA. This CDR3 region has 15 residues. Trimming shortened V by 0 bases and J by 3 bases, and 11 bases separated the two germline ends. The CDR3 coding sequence is TGTGCCAGCAGCTTAGCGTCGGCAGGCCACACTGAAGCTTTCTTT. It codes for CASSLASAGHTEAFF.

CDR3 coding DNA: TGTGCCAGCAGCCCTAGGCCGCTAGCGCGCGAGCAGTACTTC. Protein product: CASSPRPLAREQYF. The gene calls are TRBV7-8 and TRBJ2-7; maybe TRBD2 (6 bases). CDR1 and CDR2 (germline): SGHVS, FQNEAQ. Trimming removed 5 bases at V and 6 bases at J, with 17 bases between. The CDR3 covers 14 residues. Complete variable domain (other parts from reference TRBV7-8 and TRBJ2-7): GAGVSQSPRYKVAKRGQDVALRCDPISGHVSLFWYQQALGQGPEFLTYFQNEAQLDKSGLPSDRFFAERPEGSVSTLKIQRTQQEDSAVYLCASSPRPLAREQYFGPGTRLTVT.

This clonotype was seen ten or more times. The CDR3 spells CATTGLAGESTDTQYF. CDR3 nucleotide sequence: TGTGCCACCACCGGGCTAGCGGGAGAAAGCACAGATACGCAGTATTTT. The chain carries TRBV6-1 and TRBJ2-3, with 10 bases aligning to TRBD2. CDR1 and CDR2 from the germline V gene are MNHNS and SASEGT. The ends lost 10 bases at V and 0 bases at J; junction bases unmatched: 10. The CDR3 sequence is 16 residues long.

This clonotype occurred a few times. This chain uses TRBV10-3 with TRBJ2-3, with 10 bases matching TRBD2. In germline, CDR1 is ENHRY, CDR2 SYGVKD. V was pared by 10 bases and J by 4 bases, with 8 bases of the junction left unmatched. The CDR3 runs to 14 residues. The CDR3 nucleotides are TGTGCCACCTGGAGCGGGGGGGCGGCAGATACGCAGTATTTT. Translation: CATWSGGAADTQYF.

The chain has TRBV6-2 or TRBV6-3 and TRBJ2-7, with D maybe TRBD2 (5 bases). The V end was cut by 6 bases, the J end by 3 bases, with 15 bases between. Per germline, CDR1 MNHEY and CDR2 SVGEGT. The CDR3 sequence is 14 residues long. The CDR3 DNA follows: TGTGCCAGCAGCCCCGACCGGGCGGGCTACGAGCAGTACTTC. Translated, it gives CASSPDRAGYEQYF.

The chain employs TRBV4-1 and TRBJ2-1; 8 positions agree with TRBD2. Germline values: CDR1 MGHRA, CDR2 YSYEKL. With V trimmed by 1 base and J by 4 bases, 9 bases remained unmatched. The CDR3 length is 17 residues. The CDR3 protein is CASSQVFAGGPYNEQFF. DNA for the CDR3: TGCGCCAGCAGCCAAGTCTTTGCGGGGGGCCCGTACAATGAGCAGTTCTTC.

V is TRBV7-2 and J is TRBJ1-1; the D gene is possibly TRBD1 (5 bases). This CDR3 has 13 amino acids. V was shortened by 5 bases and J by 2 bases, with 9 bases between the two germline ends. Germline lookup yields CDR1 SGHTA and CDR2 FQGNSA. CDR3 loop: CASSRQSNTEAFF. In nucleotides, the CDR3 is TGTGCCAGCAGCCGACAGAGTAACACTGAAGCTTTCTTT.

CDR3 loop: CASSFSRQGGTGELFF. The CDR3 coding sequence is TGTGCCAGCAGCTTTAGCAGGCAGGGTGGCACCGGGGAGCTGTTTTTT. The rearrangement uses TRBV9 and TRBJ2-2; D may be TRBD1 (5 bases). The CDR3 spans 16 residues. V was shortened by 4 bases and J by 4 bases, with 17 bases between the two germline ends. Germline V gives CDR1 SGDLS, CDR2 YYNGEE.

This sequence joins TRBV27 and TRBJ1-2; 10 positions agree with TRBD1. The CDR3 sequence is 15 residues long. V gave up 3 bases and J gave up 2 bases; unmatched junction bases: 3. Germline CDR1 reads MNHEY; CDR2 reads SMNVEV (reference sequence). The CDR3 nucleotides read TGTGCCAGCAGTTTTACGGGACAGGGGAACTATGGCTACACCTTC. Its protein is CASSFTGQGNYGYTF.

This clonotype was counted ten times or more. The V and J genes are TRBV10-3 and TRBJ2-5; D may correspond to TRBD1 or TRBD2 (5 bases each). The length of the CDR3 is 12 residues. Trimming pared 7 bases from V and 1 base from J, leaving 7 bases between. Germline V gives CDR1 ENHRY, CDR2 SYGVKD. CDR3: CAIKGPQETQYF. CDR3 coding DNA: TGTGCCATCAAGGGACCCCAAGAGACCCAGTACTTC.

This clonotype was counted a few times. The chain couples TRBV5-1 to TRBJ1-1; TRBD1 aligns across 7 bases. Germline-derived CDR1 and CDR2 are SGHRS and YFSETQ. The CDR3 consists of 16 residues. V lost 2 bases and J lost 0; bases outside the gene matches: 7. CDR3 sequence: CASSLWTGPMNTEAFF. The CDR3 nucleotides read TGCGCCAGCAGCTTATGGACAGGCCCGATGAACACTGAAGCTTTCTTT.

This clonotype was picked up a small number of times. The rearrangement uses TRBV7-9 and TRBJ1-1, with TRBD1 as a possible D gene (5 bases). The CDR3 runs 14 residues. The germline gives CDR1 SEHNR, CDR2 FQNEAQ (reference sequence). V was pared by 5 bases and J by 5 bases, with 15 bases between. CDR3 residues: CASSETARGTEAFF. In DNA form, the CDR3 reads TGTGCCAGCAGCGAGACCGCGAGGGGTACTGAAGCTTTCTTT.

The DNA for the CDR3 is TGTGCCAGCAGTGAACGTCAGGGGGAGGTAGATACGCAGTATTTT. This encodes CASSERQGEVDTQYF. The chain recombines TRBV2 with TRBJ2-3; TRBD1 is a possible D gene (7 bases). Per the germline V gene, CDR1 is SNHLY and CDR2 is FYNNEI. The CDR3 totals 15 residues. V lost 2 bases and J lost 5, with 14 bases in between.